This is a list of T cell receptor beta chains from one sample in a study of blood T cells in healthy people across ages. TCRdb called the 5' RACE reads again in MiXCR, with one record for every CDR3 protein. The sample records 850,000 to 1,300,000 distinct CDR3 sequences, around 43% being singletons. Specimen: blood. Receptors were obtained from a woman in her sixties in good health. Both conserved end residues are part of each CDR3. Each record gives: clone size, D gene, V gene, J gene, CDR3 DNA, CDR3 protein. A D gene is named only where the DNA matches it firmly. A row's size may be missing; if present it is once, few, many or a size class.

size: few; D: TRBD1; V: TRBV28; J: TRBJ2-7; DNA: TGTGCCAGCAGTCCAGACAGGGTAGGCTCCTACGAGCAGTACTTC; CDR3: CASSPDRVGSYEQYF
size: -; D: TRBD1; V: TRBV9; J: TRBJ2-5; DNA: TGTGCCAGCAGCGTAGAGGACGGACAGGGTTTTGGGACCCAGTACTTC; CDR3: CASSVEDGQGFGTQYF
size: few; D: TRBD1; V: TRBV4-1; J: TRBJ1-4; DNA: TGCGCCAGCAGCCACCGCACAGGGGAGGGCAATGAAAAACTGTTTTTT; CDR3: CASSHRTGEGNEKLFF
size: -; D: TRBD2; V: TRBV10-3; J: TRBJ2-3; DNA: TGTGCCATCAGTGTTAGCGGGAGGTCTAGCACAGATACGCAGTATTTT; CDR3: CAISVSGRSSTDTQYF
size: -; D: -; V: TRBV5-1; J: TRBJ1-4; DNA: TGCGCCAGCAGCTTGAACTGGGGAGGAGAAAAACTGTTTTTT; CDR3: CASSLNWGGEKLFF
size: -; D: TRBD1; V: TRBV6-5; J: TRBJ1-5; DNA: TGTGCCAGCAGTCCCTCGCCAGGGGGCCATCAGCCCCAGCATTTT; CDR3: CASSPSPGGHQPQHF
size: -; D: -; V: TRBV20-1; J: TRBJ1-6; DNA: TGCAGTGCCCGTCCGGACAGATGGAATAATTCACCCCTCCACTTT; CDR3: CSARPDRWNNSPLHF
size: -; D: TRBD1; V: TRBV2; J: TRBJ2-7; DNA: TGTGCCGCCTCAACAGGGGGCCTTTCCTACGAGCAGTACTTC; CDR3: CAASTGGLSYEQYF
size: -; D: -; V: TRBV27; J: TRBJ1-1; DNA: TGTGCCAGCAGTTTCACAGGGCTGGGTGAAGCTTCCTTT; CDR3: CASSFTGLGEASF
size: -; D: -; V: TRBV27; J: TRBJ1-5; DNA: TGTGCCAGCAGTTTCGGACAAGGCCAACAGCCCCAGCATTTT; CDR3: CASSFGQGQQPQHF
size: -; D: -; V: TRBV20-1; J: TRBJ2-5; DNA: TGCAGTGCTAGGAGAAAGGCGGGAAGTCGGGAGACCCAGTACTTC; CDR3: CSARRKAGSRETQYF
size: once; D: -; V: TRBV7-6; J: TRBJ1-5; DNA: TGTACCAGCAGCTTAAGGGGTGGTAGCAATCAGCCCCAGCATTTT; CDR3: CTSSLRGGSNQPQHF
size: once; D: TRBD2; V: TRBV25-1; J: TRBJ2-1; DNA: TGTGCCAACAGTGAGGGGGCGGGAGGGCCTGGTGAGGAGCAGTTCTTC; CDR3: CANSEGAGGPGEEQFF
size: -; D: TRBD2; V: TRBV6-5; J: TRBJ2-3; DNA: TGTGCCAGCAGTTACTCGTGGGAGGGCAGACTCGGCACAGATACGCAGTATTTT; CDR3: CASSYSWEGRLGTDTQYF
size: few; D: -; V: TRBV12-3/TRBV12-4; J: TRBJ2-1; DNA: TGTGCCAGCAGTTTGAGCCAAGTCCATGAGCAGTTCTTC; CDR3: CASSLSQVHEQFF